The TCR beta chain under discussion was sequenced for a study of regulatory T cells in long-lasting Graves disease. Across the study: Graves' patients diagnosed newly had used antithyroid drugs under 3 months.

Indicated time point: newly diagnosed GD, antithyroid drugs for less than 3 months. RNA isolated from PBMCs was used to make the TCR library. This clonotype has just a few counts. V lost 0 bases and J lost 0; bases outside the gene matches: 0. The CDR3 covers 16 residues. The germline CDR1 and CDR2 sequences are MNHEY and SVGAGI. Assembly of TCR beta libraries relied on iRepertoire HTBI primers together with Arm-PCR of CDR3 regions. TCRdb itself ran the multiplex PCR reads through MiXCR, one entry per CDR3 protein. The sample holds 550,000 to 650,000 distinct CDR3 sequences, 15% to 20% seen once. Separately, the same data were catalogued under a study of T cells in Graves' hyperthyroidism and ophthalmopathy. From that paper: Uncontrolled infection, other autoimmune disease, pregnancy and lactation each barred patients from inclusion. The primer set for the first-round RT-PCR of the TCR CDR3 was HTBI.

The clonotype comes from a man aged 18 to 30 with Graves disease. The V and J genes are TRBV6-5 and TRBJ2-2, with 8 nucleotides matching TRBD2. Sequenced here: peripheral blood mononuclear cells (PBMCs), sampled at new diagnosis, from a patient treated with antithyroid drugs. The CDR3 DNA reads as TGTGCCAGCAGTTACTCACTAGCGGCGAACACCGGGGAGCTGTTTTTT. It encodes CASSYSLAANTGELFF.